Presented here are 23 T cell receptor beta chains from one specimen sequenced in a study of T cell changes during pregnancy in multiple sclerosis. Method: immunoSEQ multiplex PCR; TCRdb's copy keeps in-frame clones and lacks some. The profile covers around 45,000 clones, with 80% to 90% appearing a single time and around 8% taken by the ten largest. Sequences were derived from CD8+ T cells from peripheral blood mononuclear cells, sampled in the second trimester of pregnancy. The receptors were sampled from a female donor with multiple sclerosis, enrolled in a pregnancy study.

This sequence joins TRBV2 and TRBJ2-7; the D gene is possibly TRBD1 (6 bases). The CDR3 covers 13 residues. V was cut by 6 bases and J by 3 bases, with 12 bases left in between. Germline CDR1 SNHLY, CDR2 FYNNEI. The CDR3 coding sequence is TGTGCCAGCAGGGACACAGGGATCTACGAGCAGTACTTC. Translating it yields CASRDTGIYEQYF.

The rearrangement uses TRBV27 and TRBJ1-5, with 10 bases that match TRBD1. Germline values: CDR1 MNHEY, CDR2 SMNVEV (reference sequence). V lost 1 base to trimming and J lost 0 bases; unmatched junction nucleotides: 6. The CDR3 spans 18 residues. The CDR3 DNA sequence: TGTGCCAGCAGTTTATTTGCTCGGACAGGGGGTAGCAATCAGCCCCAGCATTTT. Protein sequence: CASSLFARTGGSNQPQHF.

CDR3 nucleotides: TGTGCCAGCAGCGTAGGGAGCTCCTACGAGCAGTACTTC. It specifies CASSVGSSYEQYF. V usage is TRBV9 and J usage is TRBJ2-7; D gene ambiguous. The CDR3 extends over 13 amino acids. Per germline, CDR1 SGDLS and CDR2 YYNGEE. With 0 bases removed from V and 0 bases from J, the gap between germline ends came to 4 bases.

The sample holds a few counts of this clone. This rearrangement joins TRBV7-9 to TRBJ1-2, with D unresolved. Germline V gene lookup returns CDR1 SEHNR and CDR2 FQNEAQ (reference sequence). CDR3 length equals 14 residues. Trimming took 4 bases from V and 8 from J, leaving 17 bases between them. The DNA for the CDR3 is TGTGCCAGCAGCTCCGGGTCGGGTGCAAAGGGCTACACCTTC. Its translation: CASSSGSGAKGYTF.

The rearrangement joins TRBV5-1 to TRBJ1-2; D perhaps matches TRBD1 (6 bases). Germline V CDR1 and CDR2: SGHRS, YFSETQ. The CDR3 has 15 residues. The V end lost 4 bases, the J end lost 4 bases, and 17 bases lay between the germline ends. Here the CDR3 DNA reads TGCGCCAGCAGCCCCCGGCGACAGGCTGGCTATGGCTACACCTTC. Its translation is CASSPRRQAGYGYTF.

The V call is TRBV6-5, the J call TRBJ1-1; TRBD1 is a possible D gene (5 bases). V lost 6 bases, J lost 4 bases, and 12 bases lay in between. Germline CDR1 reads MNHEY; CDR2 reads SVGAGI. CDR3 length: 13 residues. In nucleotides, the CDR3 is TGTGCCAGCAGCGTCGACGGGGGCACTGAAGCTTTCTTT. Translation: CASSVDGGTEAFF.

The chain joins TRBV7-9 to TRBJ1-5; D remains ambiguous. V was pared by 7 bases and J by 3 bases, with 13 bases between. This CDR3 region has 14 residues. From germline, CDR1 is SEHNR and CDR2 FQNEAQ (reference sequence). CDR3 residues: CASIKEGDNQPQHF. CDR3 DNA: TGTGCCAGCATAAAGGAAGGAGACAATCAGCCCCAGCATTTT.

The rearrangement uses TRBV15 and TRBJ1-5; no definite D call. In germline, CDR1 is LNHNV, CDR2 YYDKDF (reference sequence). The length of the CDR3 is 16 residues. V was trimmed by 8 bases and J by 0 bases, leaving 17 bases between them. CDR3 loop: CATAPYRQNSNQPQHF. The CDR3 DNA follows: TGTGCCACCGCTCCTTACAGACAAAATAGCAATCAGCCCCAGCATTTT.

This clone came up a few times. This chain joins TRBV2 and TRBJ1-1; 9 positions match TRBD1. The J segment lost 7 bases and the V segment lost 6 bases, leaving 6 bases of the junction unmatched. This CDR3 has 13 amino acids. Germline-derived CDR1 and CDR2 are SNHLY and FYNNEI. This chain's CDR3 is CASRSGQGIEAFF. The DNA of the CDR3 is TGTGCCAGCAGGTCGGGACAGGGCATTGAAGCTTTCTTT.

The chain uses TRBV13 and TRBJ2-1; D is undetermined. Germline CDR1 is PRHDT and CDR2 is FYEKMQ (reference sequence). The V and J ends lost 3 bases and 6 bases respectively, with 6 bases between them. The CDR3 contains 12 residues. The DNA of the CDR3 is TGTGCCAGCAGCTTCGGTAGCAATGAGCAGTTCTTC. Protein product: CASSFGSNEQFF.

V gene TRBV13 combines with J gene TRBJ1-2; possibly TRBD1 for D (6 bases). Germline V lookup: CDR1 PRHDT, CDR2 FYEKMQ (reference sequence). This CDR3 has 15 amino acids. Between the trimmed V and J ends, which lost 3 bases and 1 base, there was a span of 12 bases. CDR3 region: CASSFTTGSNYGYTF. In nucleotides, the CDR3 is TGTGCCAGCAGCTTTACGACAGGAAGTAACTATGGCTACACCTTC.

Comment on this clone: An end of the junction differs from the germline gene, which may be a read error. This CDR3 reads CASSYSSMGGRMF. The CDR3 region has the DNA TGTGCCAGCAGTTACTCGAGTATGGGGGGGCGCATGTTC. The chain has TRBV6-5 and TRBJ1-2; D may be TRBD1 (6 bases). Germline lookup yields CDR1 MNHEY and CDR2 SVGAGI. This CDR3 has 13 amino acids.

The V and J genes are TRBV6-5 and TRBJ2-3, with unresolved D. Trimming removed 5 bases from V and 6 bases from J, with 9 bases in between. The germline V gene has CDR1 MNHEY and CDR2 SVGAGI. This CDR3 contains 12 residues. DNA for the CDR3: TGTGCCAGCAGTCAGTCCACCGATACGCAGTATTTT. Its protein is CASSQSTDTQYF.

The rearrangement joins TRBV6-5 to TRBJ2-7; D is perhaps TRBD2 (5 bases). Deletions cut 0 bases from V and 0 bases from J, with 9 bases between. This CDR3 has 15 amino acids. CDR1 MNHEY and CDR2 SVGAGI come from the germline V gene. Here the CDR3 DNA reads TGTGCCAGCAGTTACTCGGGAGCTCGCTCCTACGAGCAGTACTTC. This translates into CASSYSGARSYEQYF.

The CDR3 spells CASSPEDRGAGELFF. CDR3 sequence (DNA): TGCGCCAGCAGCCCTGAGGACAGGGGCGCCGGGGAGCTGTTTTTT. The V gene is TRBV4-1, the J gene TRBJ2-2, with 9 positions matching TRBD1. V dropped 4 bases and J dropped 6; count of bases not matched to a gene: 6. The length of the CDR3 is 15 residues. Germline CDR1 and CDR2: MGHRA and YSYEKL.

This clone has just one count. Compared with germline, one end of the junction differs, possibly owing to a read error. The chain uses TRBV7-7 and TRBJ2-5, with 9 bases identical to TRBD1. The length of the CDR3 is 15 residues. CDR1 is SSHAT, CDR2 FNYEAQ, per germline (reference sequence). The CDR3 is CASSSGTGYRETQYF. The CDR3 nucleotides read TGTGCTAGCAGTTCCGGGACAGGGTATCGAGAGACCCAGTACTTC.

For this clone: A read error may explain this, as a much larger clone is one base away. This chain joins TRBV6-1 and TRBJ1-1; D unresolved. The CDR3 consists of 13 residues. Germline-derived CDR1 and CDR2 are MNHNS and SASEGT. V gave up 3 bases and J gave up 4 bases, with 9 bases separating them. CDR3 DNA sequence: TGTGCCAGCAGTGAGGCAGCGGGCACTGAAGCTTTCTTT. Translated, it gives CASSEAAGTEAFF.

This clone was picked up one time. The genes are TRBV6-4 and TRBJ2-1; 10 nucleotides agree with TRBD1. CDR1 MRHNA and CDR2 SNTAGT come from the germline V gene. V lost 2 bases, J lost 5 bases, and 6 bases stayed unmatched. The CDR3 sequence is 16 residues long. DNA for the CDR3: TGTGCCAGCAGTGACAAGGCAGGGACAGGGGACAATGAGCAGTTCTTC. Residues: CASSDKAGTGDNEQFF.

This clone was observed a handful of times. J is TRBJ2-1 and V is TRBV7-2, with D possibly being TRBD1 (5 bases). Trimming stripped 5 bases from V and 7 bases from J, with 12 bases between. Germline V gene lookup returns CDR1 SGHTA and CDR2 FQGNSA. The CDR3 has 13 amino acids. CDR3 coding DNA: TGTGCCAGCAGCCCACTGGGGCTGAATGAGCAGTTCTTC. Protein: CASSPLGLNEQFF.

The chain uses TRBV20-1 and TRBJ2-1; no definite D call. The CDR3 extends over 10 amino acids. V was shortened by 6 bases and J by 5 bases, with 5 bases between the two germline ends. Germline CDR1 reads DFQATT; CDR2 reads SNEGSKA (reference sequence). This CDR3 reads CSAQNNEQFF. The CDR3 coding sequence is TGCAGTGCCCAGAACAATGAGCAGTTCTTC.

The J gene is TRBJ2-7, the V gene TRBV7-9; TRBD1 matches 10 bases. The junction had 10 bases not matched to a gene; V was cut back by 5 bases and J by 6 bases. There are 15 residues in the CDR3. Germline CDR1 SEHNR, CDR2 FQNEAQ (reference sequence). Here the CDR3 DNA reads TGTGCCAGCAGCCCAAGGACAGGGGGGGTTCTCGAGCAGTACTTC. The encoded protein is CASSPRTGGVLEQYF.

V gene TRBV19 combines with J gene TRBJ2-3; the match to TRBD2 covers 8 bases. Germline V gives CDR1 LNHDA, CDR2 SQIVND (reference sequence). Trimming at V came to 5 bases and at J to 5 bases, leaving 3 bases not matched to a gene. The CDR3 spans 13 residues. DNA for the CDR3: TGTGCCAGTAGTGGTCTAGCGGGAGATACGCAGTATTTT. This sequence encodes CASSGLAGDTQYF. The whole variable domain, remainder taken from reference TRBV19 and TRBJ2-3, is DGGITQSPKYLFRKEGQNVTLSCEQNLNHDAMYWYRQDPGQGLRLIYYSQIVNDFQKGDIAEGYSVSREKKESFPLTVTSAQKNPTAFYLCASSGLAGDTQYFGPGTRLTVL.

This sequence joins TRBV27 and TRBJ1-1; D gene ambiguous. This CDR3 comprises 15 residues. Deletions cut 1 base from V and 5 bases from J, with 14 bases between. Germline CDR1 reads MNHEY; CDR2 reads SMNVEV (reference sequence). The CDR3 DNA is TGTGCCAGCAGTTTATGGGCAGCACCTTCTACTGAAGCTTTCTTT. Amino acid sequence: CASSLWAAPSTEAFF.